Each of the 11 T cell receptor beta chains below was sequenced from the same sample in a study of blood T cell repertoires in COVID-19. The method was immunoSEQ multiplex PCR; TCRdb's version includes in-frame clones alone and lacks a portion of them. Among under 350,000 clones listed, around 85% were seen once. The material sequenced was PBMCs or T cells enriched from blood (not recorded which). These receptors came from a woman aged 40 to 49 with acute COVID-19.

The rearrangement links TRBV7-3 to TRBJ2-7; D may be TRBD2 (5 bases). The V end lost 6 bases, the J end lost 5 bases, and 20 bases lay between the germline ends. Germline V lookup: CDR1 SGHTA, CDR2 FQGTGA. CDR3 size: 15 residues. The CDR3 nucleotides read TGTGCCAGCAGTCAAGGCGGGTCCCTCCGGAACGAGCAGTACTTC. Protein: CASSQGGSLRNEQYF.

This clone was counted between two and nine times. V is TRBV20-1 and J is TRBJ2-5, with TRBD2 matching 9 bases. With V trimmed by 5 bases and J by 5 bases, 6 bases remained unmatched. CDR1 is DFQATT, CDR2 SNEGSKA, per germline (reference sequence). This CDR3 region has 13 residues. The CDR3 is CSAGGLAMETQYF. Written as DNA, the CDR3 is TGCAGTGCTGGTGGACTAGCGATGGAGACCCAGTACTTC.

This chain links TRBV7-9 with TRBJ1-3; 8 bases are shared with TRBD1. The V segment lost 7 bases and the J segment 6 bases; nucleotides outside the gene matches: 14. The V gene's germline CDR1 is SEHNR and CDR2 FQNEAQ (reference sequence). The CDR3 has 16 residues. This CDR3 is CASTRGQGSVENTIYF. CDR3 nucleotide sequence: TGTGCCAGCACCAGAGGACAGGGAAGTGTTGAAAACACCATATATTTT.

The CDR3 DNA sequence: TGTGCCAGCAGCTTAGTGGCAGCGAACTATGGCTACACCTTC. Its translation: CASSLVAANYGYTF. This chain connects TRBV5-6 to TRBJ1-2; D ambiguous. Between the trimmed V and J ends, which lost 2 bases and 2 bases, there was a span of 10 bases. CDR1 is SGHDT, CDR2 YYEEEE, per germline. This CDR3 has 14 residues.

The V and J genes are TRBV27 and TRBJ1-2; 9 nucleotides match TRBD1. CDR3 length: 16 amino acids. Germline V gives CDR1 MNHEY, CDR2 SMNVEV (reference sequence). J gave up 7 bases and V 6 bases, and 15 bases lay outside the gene matches. CDR3 sequence (DNA): TGTGCCAGCAGACTTAGTGGGACAGGGAAAAGTGGTGGCTACACCTTC. Its protein product is CASRLSGTGKSGGYTF.

CDR3 sequence reads: CAISGTSLVEAFF. The CDR3 DNA reads as TGTGCCATCAGTGGGACTTCTCTCGTTGAAGCTTTCTTT. The J gene is TRBJ1-1, the V gene TRBV10-3; no reliable D call. Germline assignment: CDR1 ENHRY and CDR2 SYGVKD. V lost 4 bases and J lost 7, with 13 bases in between. CDR3 length: 13 amino acids.

This clone is a singleton in its sample. This sequence joins TRBV7-8 and TRBJ2-2; tentatively, D is TRBD2 (6 bases). From germline, CDR1 is SGHVS and CDR2 FQNEAQ. The CDR3 runs 16 residues. Trimming took off 4 bases at V and 0 bases at J, with 12 bases between the two ends. The CDR3 here is CASSSRDSANTGELFF. The CDR3 DNA reads as TGTGCCAGCAGCTCCCGGGACTCCGCGAACACCGGGGAGCTGTTTTTT.

The chain is built from TRBV5-1 and TRBJ2-6, with D possibly TRBD1 on 6 matching bases. This CDR3 region has 16 residues. Trimming pared 2 bases from V and 2 bases from J, leaving 11 bases between. The V gene's germline CDR1 is SGHRS and CDR2 YFSETQ. CDR3 sequence (DNA): TGCGCCAGCAGCTTACCCCAGGGGCCTGGGGCCAACGTCCTGACTTTC. It codes for CASSLPQGPGANVLTF.

V and J are TRBV28 and TRBJ1-5; 12 nucleotides match TRBD1. Trimming cost V 6 bases and J 7 bases; bases outside gene matches: 7. The CDR3 runs 15 residues. CDR1 and CDR2 (germline): MDHEN, SYDVKM. The CDR3 nucleotides read TGTGCCAGCAGATGGGACAGGGGGCTGGGACAGCCCCAGCATTTT. Its translation is CASRWDRGLGQPQHF. Full variable domain (rest looked up from reference TRBV28 and TRBJ1-5): DVKVTQSSRYLVKRTGEKVFLECVQDMDHENMFWYRQDPGLGLRLIYFSYDVKMKEKGDIPEGYSVSREKKERFSLILESASTNQTSMYLCASRWDRGLGQPQHFGDGTRLSIL.

The chain carries TRBV28 and TRBJ2-2; maybe TRBD1 (5 bases). CDR1 and CDR2 (germline): MDHEN, SYDVKM. The CDR3 is 14 residues long. Between the trimmed V and J ends, which lost 2 bases and 3 bases, there was a span of 7 bases. CDR3 sequence reads: CASSLLGDTGELFF. The CDR3 DNA reads as TGTGCCAGCAGTTTACTAGGGGACACCGGGGAGCTGTTTTTT.

The CDR3 here is CASSRRTGNYEQYF. DNA for the CDR3: TGTGCCAGCAGCAGACGGACAGGGAACTACGAGCAGTACTTC. The V and J genes are TRBV5-8 and TRBJ2-7, with 8 bases identical to TRBD1. Per germline, CDR1 SGHTS and CDR2 YDEGEE. The CDR3 is made up of 14 amino acids. The trim removed 4 bases at V and 3 bases at J, leaving 6 bases unmatched.